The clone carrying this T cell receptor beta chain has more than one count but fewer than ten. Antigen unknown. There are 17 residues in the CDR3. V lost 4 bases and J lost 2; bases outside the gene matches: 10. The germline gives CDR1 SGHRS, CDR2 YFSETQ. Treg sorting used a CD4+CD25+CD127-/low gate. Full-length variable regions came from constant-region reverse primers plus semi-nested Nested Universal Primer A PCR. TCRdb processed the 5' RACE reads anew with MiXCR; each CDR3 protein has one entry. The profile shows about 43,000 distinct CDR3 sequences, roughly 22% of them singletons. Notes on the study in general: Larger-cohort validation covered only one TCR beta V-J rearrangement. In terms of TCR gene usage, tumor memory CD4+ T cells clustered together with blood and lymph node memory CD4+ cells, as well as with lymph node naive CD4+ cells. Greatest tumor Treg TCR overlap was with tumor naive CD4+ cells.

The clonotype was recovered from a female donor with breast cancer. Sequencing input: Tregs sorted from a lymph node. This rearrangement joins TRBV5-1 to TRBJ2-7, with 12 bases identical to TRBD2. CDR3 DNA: TGCGCCAGCAGCCCACGACCGACTAGCGGGAGTCCCTACGAGCAGTACTTC. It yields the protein CASSPRPTSGSPYEQYF.